A selection of T cell receptor beta chains follows, all from one sample in a study of shared clonotypes between healthy human individuals. Assay used: immunoSEQ multiplex PCR; TCRdb lists only in-frame clones, some missing. The sample includes around 720,000 clones, around four fifths of them seen just once. Sequencing used memory CD4+ T cells sorted from blood. These receptor sequences come from a woman under 40 in good health. CDR3s include the opening cysteine and the closing phenylalanine or tryptophan. The order of the fields is V gene, D gene, clone size, J gene, CDR3 length, CDR3 protein, CDR3 DNA. D genes are given only for firm matches. For some rows the clone size is stated as once, few or many, or as a class when expanded; others skip it.

TRBV18	-	few	TRBJ2-5	13	CASSPGGQKTQYF	TGTGCCAGCTCACCAGGGGGGCAGAAGACCCAGTACTTC
TRBV7-9	TRBD1	few	TRBJ1-5	15	CASSLTGDGNQPQHF	TGTGCCAGCAGCCTGACAGGGGATGGCAATCAGCCCCAGCATTTT
TRBV5-1	-	-	TRBJ2-7	15	CASSLGGGISYEQYF	TGCGCCAGCAGCTTGGGCGGCGGGATCTCCTACGAGCAGTACTTC
TRBV19	TRBD1	few	TRBJ2-7	15	CASSRRTGESYEQYF	TGTGCCAGTAGTAGGCGGACAGGGGAGTCCTACGAGCAGTACTTC
TRBV28	-	few	TRBJ2-6	13	CATISSGANVLTF	TGTGCCACCATTAGCTCTGGGGCCAACGTCCTGACTTTC
TRBV29-1	-	-	TRBJ2-7	14	CSVQTGTNGYEQYF	TGCAGCGTTCAGACGGGGACGAACGGGTACGAGCAGTACTTC
TRBV13	TRBD1	-	TRBJ2-4	16	CASSPRTGVAKNIQYF	TGTGCCAGCAGCCCTAGGACAGGCGTAGCCAAAAACATTCAGTACTTC
TRBV27	-	few	TRBJ1-2	13	CASSSRVGYGYTF	TGTGCCAGCAGTTCCCGAGTCGGCTATGGCTACACCTTC
TRBV6-1	-	-	TRBJ1-5	14	CASSENRGYQPQHF	TGTGCCAGCAGTGAGAATAGGGGATACCAGCCCCAGCATTTT
TRBV28	TRBD1	-	TRBJ1-2	14	CASIPPNRGSGYTF	TGTGCCAGCATCCCACCCAACAGGGGAAGCGGCTACACCTTC
TRBV6-1	TRBD1	-	TRBJ2-7	17	CASSAEGQGTGTYEQYF	TGTGCCAGCAGTGCGGAAGGGCAAGGGACAGGGACCTACGAGCAGTACTTC
TRBV6-4	-	-	TRBJ1-4	15	CASSDSRGLCEKLFF	TGTGCCAGCAGTGACTCCCGGGGGCTTTGTGAAAAACTGTTTTTT
TRBV29-1	-	-	TRBJ2-2	14	CSVMGPSNTGELFF	TGCAGCGTTATGGGCCCATCGAACACCGGGGAGCTGTTTTTT
TRBV11-2	-	-	TRBJ2-7	14	CASSLVPVGYEQYF	TGTGCCAGCAGCTTAGTGCCAGTAGGATACGAGCAGTACTTC
TRBV5-1	TRBD1	-	TRBJ2-2	16	CASSLGQGEGTGELFF	TGCGCCAGCAGCCTGGGACAGGGGGAAGGCACCGGGGAGCTGTTTTTT
TRBV27	-	-	TRBJ2-7	12	CASSHDGYEQYF	TGTGCCAGCAGCCATGATGGCTACGAGCAGTACTTC
TRBV13	TRBD2	-	TRBJ2-1	16	CASSPQTSGTTNEQFF	TGTGCCAGCAGCCCTCAGACTAGCGGGACGACCAATGAGCAGTTCTTC
TRBV11-3	TRBD1	-	TRBJ2-4	15	CASSLDGDSRAIQYF	TGTGCCAGCAGCTTAGATGGGGACAGTCGGGCCATTCAGTACTTC
TRBV28	TRBD1	-	TRBJ2-4	20	CASSFLRDRDLSLAKNIQYF	TGTGCCAGCAGTTTTTTACGGGACAGGGACCTATCACTAGCCAAAAACATTCAGTACTTC
TRBV28	-	few	TRBJ1-5	13	CASSFSLGQPQHF	TGTGCCAGCAGTTTTAGTTTGGGACAGCCCCAGCATTTT
TRBV6-1	-	few	TRBJ1-2	15	CASSERGRELYGYTF	TGTGCCAGCAGTGAACGGGGACGGGAGCTCTATGGCTACACCTTC
TRBV9	-	-	TRBJ2-5	16	CASSVALAGRRETQYF	TGTGCCAGCAGCGTAGCTCTGGCAGGGCGACGAGAGACCCAGTACTTC
TRBV28	TRBD1	few	TRBJ1-5	16	CASSTPGQGANQPQHF	TGTGCCAGCAGTACCCCGGGACAGGGGGCTAATCAGCCCCAGCATTTT
TRBV28	-	few	TRBJ2-7	17	CASSATWRRGGAYEQYF	TGTGCCAGCAGTGCCACGTGGCGCCGCGGAGGGGCCTACGAGCAGTACTTC
TRBV19	-	-	TRBJ2-1	12	CASPSRSNEQFF	TGTGCCAGTCCATCGAGAAGTAATGAGCAGTTCTTC
TRBV7-2	-	-	TRBJ1-2	13	CASSYPGADGYTF	TGTGCCAGCAGCTACCCCGGGGCGGATGGCTACACCTTC
TRBV6-1	-	-	TRBJ1-1	13	CASRPRGNTEAFF	TGTGCCAGCAGGCCCCGGGGGAACACTGAAGCTTTCTTT
TRBV7-2	-	-	TRBJ2-1	15	CASSLLALTYNEQFF	TGTGCCAGCAGCTTACTGGCCCTAACCTACAATGAGCAGTTCTTC
TRBV28	TRBD2	-	TRBJ2-7	16	CASSFAPSGSSYEQYF	TGTGCCAGCAGTTTTGCCCCTAGCGGGAGTTCCTACGAGCAGTACTTC
TRBV2	-	-	TRBJ2-2	14	CASRGGVNTGELFF	TGTGCCAGCCGTGGGGGAGTGAACACCGGGGAGCTGTTTTTT
TRBV10-3	-	-	TRBJ2-1	14	CAISVLEVYNEQFF	TGTGCCATCAGTGTGTTAGAGGTGTACAATGAGCAGTTCTTC
TRBV5-1	TRBD2	-	TRBJ2-5	14	CASSGGREQETQYF	TGCGCCAGCAGCGGGGGGAGGGAGCAAGAGACCCAGTACTTC
TRBV30	-	-	TRBJ1-4	12	CAWSFGSRKLFF	TGTGCCTGGAGTTTCGGCTCCCGAAAACTGTTTTTT
TRBV4-2	TRBD1	once	TRBJ2-3	16	CASSQVLTQGADTQYF	TGTGCCAGCAGCCAAGTCCTGACTCAGGGGGCAGATACGCAGTATTTT
TRBV25-1	TRBD1	few	TRBJ2-7	16	CASSGLGGQGQYEQYF	TGTGCCAGCAGTGGCTTGGGGGGACAGGGACAGTACGAGCAGTACTTC
TRBV28	TRBD2	-	TRBJ2-1	15	CASSSGLAGPNEQFF	TGTGCCAGCAGTTCTGGACTAGCGGGCCCTAATGAGCAGTTCTTC
TRBV4-1	-	-	TRBJ1-1	15	CASSQAPTSDTEAFF	TGCGCCAGCAGCCAAGCCCCGACATCGGACACTGAAGCTTTCTTT